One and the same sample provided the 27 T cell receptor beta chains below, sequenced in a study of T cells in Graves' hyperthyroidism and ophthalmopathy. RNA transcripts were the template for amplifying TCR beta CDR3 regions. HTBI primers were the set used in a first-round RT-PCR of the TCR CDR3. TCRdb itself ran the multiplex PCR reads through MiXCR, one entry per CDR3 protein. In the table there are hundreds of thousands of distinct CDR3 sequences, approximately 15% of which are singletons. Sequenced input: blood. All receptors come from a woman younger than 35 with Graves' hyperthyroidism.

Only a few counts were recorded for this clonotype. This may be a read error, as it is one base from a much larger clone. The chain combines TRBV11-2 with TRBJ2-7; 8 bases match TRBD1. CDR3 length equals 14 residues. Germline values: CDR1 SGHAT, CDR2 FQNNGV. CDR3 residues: CACSPRDRTYEQYF. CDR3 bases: TGTGCCTGCAGCCCTCGGGACAGGACCTACGAGCAGTACTTC.

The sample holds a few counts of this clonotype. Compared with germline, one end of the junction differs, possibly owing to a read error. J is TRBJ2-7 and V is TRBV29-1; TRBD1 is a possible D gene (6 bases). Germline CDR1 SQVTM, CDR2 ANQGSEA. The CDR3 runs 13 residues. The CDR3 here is CSVRETGAYEQCF. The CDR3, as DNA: TGCAGCGTTCGCGAGACAGGCGCCTACGAGCAGTGCTTC.

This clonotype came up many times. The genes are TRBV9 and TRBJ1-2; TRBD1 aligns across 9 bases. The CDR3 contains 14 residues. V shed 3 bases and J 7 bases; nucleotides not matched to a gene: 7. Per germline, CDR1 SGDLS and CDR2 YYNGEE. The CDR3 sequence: CASSAGQGVRGYTF. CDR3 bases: TGTGCCAGCAGCGCGGGACAGGGAGTCCGTGGCTACACCTTC.

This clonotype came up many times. The CDR3 here is CASSYYSGLGEQFF. The CDR3 nucleotides read TGTGCCAGCAGTTACTACTCCGGGTTAGGCGAGCAGTTCTTC. The rearrangement uses TRBV27 and TRBJ2-1; D uncertain. The germline V gene encodes CDR1 MNHEY and CDR2 SMNVEV (reference sequence). V was pared by 4 bases and J by 10 bases, with 17 bases between. The CDR3 is 14 amino acids.

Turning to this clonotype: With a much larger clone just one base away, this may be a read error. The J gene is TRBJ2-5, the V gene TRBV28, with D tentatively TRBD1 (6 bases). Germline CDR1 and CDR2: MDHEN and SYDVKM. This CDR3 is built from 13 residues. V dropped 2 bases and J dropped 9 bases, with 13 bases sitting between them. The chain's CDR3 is CASSLGTPAAQYF. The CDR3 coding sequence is TGTGCCAGCAGTTTAGGGACACCAGCGGCCCAGTACTTC.

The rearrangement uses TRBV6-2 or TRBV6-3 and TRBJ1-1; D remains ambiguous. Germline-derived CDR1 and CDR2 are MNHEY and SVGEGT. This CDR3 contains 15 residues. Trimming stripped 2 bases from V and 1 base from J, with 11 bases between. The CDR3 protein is CASSYDWVRNTEAFF. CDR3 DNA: TGTGCCAGCAGTTACGATTGGGTTCGGAACACTGAAGCTTTCTTT.

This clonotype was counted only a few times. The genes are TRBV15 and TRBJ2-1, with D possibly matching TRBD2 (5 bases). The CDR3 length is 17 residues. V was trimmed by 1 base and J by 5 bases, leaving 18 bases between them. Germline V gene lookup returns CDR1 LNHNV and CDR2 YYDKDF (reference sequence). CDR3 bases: TGTGCCACCAGCAGAGTCCCTTATGAGGGAACCCACAATGAGCAGTTCTTC. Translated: CATSRVPYEGTHNEQFF.

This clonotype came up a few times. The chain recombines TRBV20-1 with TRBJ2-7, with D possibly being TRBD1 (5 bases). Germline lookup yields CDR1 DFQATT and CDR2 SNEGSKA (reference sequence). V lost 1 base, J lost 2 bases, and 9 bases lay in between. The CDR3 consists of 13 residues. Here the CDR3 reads CSARVGVTYEQYF. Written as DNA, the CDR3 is TGCAGTGCTAGAGTAGGGGTGACCTACGAGCAGTACTTC.

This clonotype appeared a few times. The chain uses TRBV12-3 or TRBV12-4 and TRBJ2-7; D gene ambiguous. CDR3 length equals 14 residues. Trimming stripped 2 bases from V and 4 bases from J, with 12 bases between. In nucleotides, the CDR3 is TGTGCCAGCAGTTTATACAGCCGCTATTACGAGCAGTACTTC. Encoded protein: CASSLYSRYYEQYF.

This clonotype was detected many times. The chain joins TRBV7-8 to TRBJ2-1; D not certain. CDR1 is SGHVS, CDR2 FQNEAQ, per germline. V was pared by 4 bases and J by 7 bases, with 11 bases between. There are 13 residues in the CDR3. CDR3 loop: CASSSFRWNEQFF. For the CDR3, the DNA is TGTGCCAGCAGCTCCTTCCGATGGAATGAGCAGTTCTTC.

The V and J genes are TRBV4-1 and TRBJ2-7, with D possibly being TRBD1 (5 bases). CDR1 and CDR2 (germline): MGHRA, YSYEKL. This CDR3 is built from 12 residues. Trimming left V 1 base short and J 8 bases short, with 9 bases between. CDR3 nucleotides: TGCGCCAGCAGCCAAGGACAGAGTAAGCAGTACTTC. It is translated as CASSQGQSKQYF.

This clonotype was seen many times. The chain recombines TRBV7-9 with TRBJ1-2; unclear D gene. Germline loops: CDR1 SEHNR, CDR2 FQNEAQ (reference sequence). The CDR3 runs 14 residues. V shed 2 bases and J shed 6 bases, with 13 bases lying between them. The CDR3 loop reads CASSLLEWRDGYTF. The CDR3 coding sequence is TGTGCCAGCAGCTTATTGGAGTGGAGGGATGGCTACACCTTC.

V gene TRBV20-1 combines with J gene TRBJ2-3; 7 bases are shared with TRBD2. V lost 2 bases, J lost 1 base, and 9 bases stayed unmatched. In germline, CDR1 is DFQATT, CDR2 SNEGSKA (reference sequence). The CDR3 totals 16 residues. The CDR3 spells CSARRFGRERTDTQYF. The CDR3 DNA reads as TGCAGTGCTAGAAGGTTCGGGCGGGAGCGCACAGATACGCAGTATTTT.

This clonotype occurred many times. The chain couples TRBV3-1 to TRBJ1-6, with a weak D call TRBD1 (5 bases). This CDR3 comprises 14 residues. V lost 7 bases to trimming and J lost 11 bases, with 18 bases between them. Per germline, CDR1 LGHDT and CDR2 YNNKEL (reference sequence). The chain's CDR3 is CASTWGDGMTPLHF. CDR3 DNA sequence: TGTGCCAGCACCTGGGGGGACGGCATGACACCCCTCCACTTT. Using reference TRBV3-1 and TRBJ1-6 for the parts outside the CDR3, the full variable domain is DTAVSQTPKYLVTQMGNDKSIKCEQNLGHDTMYWYKQDSKKFLKIMFSYNNKELIINETVPNRFSPKSPDKAHLNLHINSLELGDSAVYFCASTWGDGMTPLHFGNGTRLTVT.

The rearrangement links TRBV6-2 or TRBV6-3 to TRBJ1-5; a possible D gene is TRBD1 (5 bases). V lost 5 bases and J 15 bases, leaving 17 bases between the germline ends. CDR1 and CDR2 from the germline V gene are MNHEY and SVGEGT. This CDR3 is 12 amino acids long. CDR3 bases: TGTGCCAGCAGTACCAACACGGACATTCTGCATTTT. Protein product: CASSTNTDILHF.

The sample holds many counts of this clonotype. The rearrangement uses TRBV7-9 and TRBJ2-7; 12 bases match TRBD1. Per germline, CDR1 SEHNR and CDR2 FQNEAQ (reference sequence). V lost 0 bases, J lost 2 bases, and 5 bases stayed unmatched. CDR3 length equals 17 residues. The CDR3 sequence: CASSLAYGTGGPYEQYF. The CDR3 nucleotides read TGTGCCAGCAGCTTAGCCTACGGGACAGGGGGCCCCTACGAGCAGTACTTC. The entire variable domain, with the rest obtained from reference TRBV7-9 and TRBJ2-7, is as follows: DTGVSQNPRHKITKRGQNVTFRCDPISEHNRLYWYRQTLGQGPEFLTYFQNEAQLEKSRLLSDRFSAERPKGSFSTLEIQRTEQGDSAMYLCASSLAYGTGGPYEQYFGPGTRLTVT.

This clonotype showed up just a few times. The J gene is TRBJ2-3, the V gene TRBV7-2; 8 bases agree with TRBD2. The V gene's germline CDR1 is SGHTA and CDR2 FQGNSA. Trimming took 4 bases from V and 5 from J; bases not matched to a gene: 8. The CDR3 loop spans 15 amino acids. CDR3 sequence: CASSSQAGVKDTQYF. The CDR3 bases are TGTGCCAGCAGCTCTCAAGCGGGAGTAAAAGATACGCAGTATTTT.

In DNA form, the CDR3 reads TGTGCCAGTAGTATAGGCTCGGGCTACGAGCAGTACTTC. Translating it yields CASSIGSGYEQYF. This chain links TRBV19 with TRBJ2-7, with no clear D. Germline V CDR1 and CDR2: LNHDA, SQIVND (reference sequence). The CDR3 extends over 13 amino acids. V lost 1 base and J lost 3, with 7 bases in between.

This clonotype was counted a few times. The CDR3 DNA follows: TGCAGTGCTGGCGGACTAGCGGGATTCTACAATGAGCAGTTCTTC. Translating it yields CSAGGLAGFYNEQFF. The chain links TRBV20-1 to TRBJ2-1; 12 nucleotides line up with TRBD2. The CDR3 extends over 15 amino acids. Germline CDR1 is DFQATT and CDR2 is SNEGSKA (reference sequence). V trimming: 5 bases; J trimming: 3 bases; junction bases outside the gene matches: 5.

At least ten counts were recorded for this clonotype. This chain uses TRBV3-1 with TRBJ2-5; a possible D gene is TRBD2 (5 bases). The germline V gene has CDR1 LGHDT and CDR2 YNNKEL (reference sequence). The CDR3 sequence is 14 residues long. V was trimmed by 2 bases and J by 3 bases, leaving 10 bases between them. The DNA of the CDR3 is TGTGCCAGCAGCCAAAGGAGCGGAAAAGAGACCCAGTACTTC. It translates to CASSQRSGKETQYF.

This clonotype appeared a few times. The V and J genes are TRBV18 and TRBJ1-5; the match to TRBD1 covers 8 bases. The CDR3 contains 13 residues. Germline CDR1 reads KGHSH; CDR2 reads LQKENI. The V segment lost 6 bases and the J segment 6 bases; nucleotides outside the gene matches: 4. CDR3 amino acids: CASSQGAAQPQHF. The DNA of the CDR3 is TGTGCCAGCTCTCAGGGGGCGGCTCAGCCCCAGCATTTT. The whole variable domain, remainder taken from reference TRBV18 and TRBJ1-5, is NAGVMQNPRHLVRRRGQEARLRCSPMKGHSHVYWYRQLPEEGLKFMVYLQKENIIDESGMPKERFSAEFPKEGPSILRIQQVVRGDSAAYFCASSQGAAQPQHFGDGTRLSIL.

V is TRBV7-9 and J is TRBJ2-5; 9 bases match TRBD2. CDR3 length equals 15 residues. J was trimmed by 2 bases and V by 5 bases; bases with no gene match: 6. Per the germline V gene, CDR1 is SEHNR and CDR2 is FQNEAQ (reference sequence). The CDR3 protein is CASSPPSGIQETQYF. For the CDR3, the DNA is TGTGCCAGCAGCCCTCCTAGCGGGATACAAGAGACCCAGTACTTC. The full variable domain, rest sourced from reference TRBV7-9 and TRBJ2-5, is DTGVSQNPRHKITKRGQNVTFRCDPISEHNRLYWYRQTLGQGPEFLTYFQNEAQLEKSRLLSDRFSAERPKGSFSTLEIQRTEQGDSAMYLCASSPPSGIQETQYFGPGTRLLVL.

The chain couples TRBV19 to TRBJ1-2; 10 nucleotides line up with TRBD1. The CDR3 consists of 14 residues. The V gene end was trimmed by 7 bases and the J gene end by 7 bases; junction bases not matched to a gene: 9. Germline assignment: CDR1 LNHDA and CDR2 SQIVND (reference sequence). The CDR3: CASTDDRGQRGYTF. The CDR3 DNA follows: TGTGCCAGTACCGATGACAGGGGGCAGCGTGGCTACACCTTC. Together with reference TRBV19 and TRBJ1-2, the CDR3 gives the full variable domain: DGGITQSPKYLFRKEGQNVTLSCEQNLNHDAMYWYRQDPGQGLRLIYYSQIVNDFQKGDIAEGYSVSREKKESFPLTVTSAQKNPTAFYLCASTDDRGQRGYTFGSGTRLTVV.

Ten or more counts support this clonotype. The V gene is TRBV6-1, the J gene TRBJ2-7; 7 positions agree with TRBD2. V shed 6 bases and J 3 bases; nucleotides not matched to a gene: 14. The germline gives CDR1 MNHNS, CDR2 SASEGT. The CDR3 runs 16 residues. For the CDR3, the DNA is TGTGCCAGCAGCCTAGGAGGGCTAGCGGCCCACTACGAGCAGTACTTC. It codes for CASSLGGLAAHYEQYF.

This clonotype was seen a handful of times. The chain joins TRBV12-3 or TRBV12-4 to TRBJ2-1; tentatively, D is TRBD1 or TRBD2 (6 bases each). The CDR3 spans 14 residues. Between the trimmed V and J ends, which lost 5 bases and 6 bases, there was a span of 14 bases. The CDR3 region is CASSTGGGGNEQFF. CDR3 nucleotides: TGTGCCAGCAGTACCGGAGGAGGGGGCAATGAGCAGTTCTTC.

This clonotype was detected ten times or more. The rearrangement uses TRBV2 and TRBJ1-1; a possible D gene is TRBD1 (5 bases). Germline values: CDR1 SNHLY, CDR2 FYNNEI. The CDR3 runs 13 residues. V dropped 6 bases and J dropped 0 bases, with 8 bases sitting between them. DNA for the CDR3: TGTGCCAGCAGCAGGGAGGTGAACACTGAAGCTTTCTTT. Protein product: CASSREVNTEAFF. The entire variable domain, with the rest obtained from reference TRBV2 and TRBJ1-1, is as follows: EPEVTQTPSHQVTQMGQEVILRCVPISNHLYFYWYRQILGQKVEFLVSFYNNEISEKSEIFDDQFSVERPDGSNFTLKIRSTKLEDSAMYFCASSREVNTEAFFGQGTRLTVV.

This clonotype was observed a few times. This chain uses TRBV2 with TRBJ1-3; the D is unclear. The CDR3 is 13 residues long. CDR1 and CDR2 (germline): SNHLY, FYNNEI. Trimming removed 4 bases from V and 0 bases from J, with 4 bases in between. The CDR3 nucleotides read TGTGCCAGCAGTGCCACCTCTGGAAACACCATATATTTT. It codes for CASSATSGNTIYF.